This T cell receptor delta chain was recorded in a study of gamma-delta T cells after stem cell transplantation. By share of the sample, this clone is medium-sized. V was pared by 0 bases and J by 0 bases, with 20 bases between. This CDR3 is built from 19 residues. Germline assignment: CDR1 TSWWSYY and CDR2 QGS. TCRdb reprocessed the RT-PCR reads using CATT. The table shows approximately 5,000 delta-chain clones, with around 2% occurring only once. Specimen: gamma-delta T cells. The gene calls are TRDV1 and TRDJ1, with D perhaps TRDD2 (5 bases). The sequence came from a human donor. It is not recorded whose cells these are; they may come from a transplant donor. The DNA of the CDR3 is TGTGCTCTTGGGGAACTAACGCTTCTTCCGTGGGTGGACACCGATAAACTCATCTTT. Amino acids: CALGELTLLPWVDTDKLIF.